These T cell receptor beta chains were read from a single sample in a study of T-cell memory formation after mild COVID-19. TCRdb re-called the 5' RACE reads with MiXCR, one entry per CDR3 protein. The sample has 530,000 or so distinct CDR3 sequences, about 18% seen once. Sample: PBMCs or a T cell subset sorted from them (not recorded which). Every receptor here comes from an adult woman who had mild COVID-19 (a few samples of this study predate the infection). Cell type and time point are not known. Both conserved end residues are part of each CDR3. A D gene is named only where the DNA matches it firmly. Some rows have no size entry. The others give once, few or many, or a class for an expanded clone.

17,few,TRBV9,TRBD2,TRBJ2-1,TGTGCCAGCAGCTCGCGACCGGGACTAGATTTTCCCAATGAGCAGTTCTTC,CASSSRPGLDFPNEQFF
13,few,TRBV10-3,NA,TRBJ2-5,TGTGCCATCAGTGACAGTCCCCAAGAGACCCAGTACTTC,CAISDSPQETQYF
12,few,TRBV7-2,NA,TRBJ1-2,TGTGCCAGCAGCTCCGGGGGCTGGGGCTACACCTTC,CASSSGGWGYTF
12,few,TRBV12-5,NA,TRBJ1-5,TGTGCTTCCTCGGAGGGTGGTCAGCCCCAGCATTTT,CASSEGGQPQHF
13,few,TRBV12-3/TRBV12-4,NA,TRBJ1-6,TGTGCCAGCAGCCTGGGGAAAAATTCACCCCTCCACTTT,CASSLGKNSPLHF
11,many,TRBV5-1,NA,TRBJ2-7,TGCGCCAGCAGCGACCTCTACGAGCAGTACTTC,CASSDLYEQYF
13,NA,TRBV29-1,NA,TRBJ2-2,TGCAGCGTTGTAGAGATAAACACCGGGGAGCTGTTTTTT,CSVVEINTGELFF
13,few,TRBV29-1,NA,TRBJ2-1,TGCAGCGTTGTCGGGGGTTTGCGCAATGAGCAGTTCTTC,CSVVGGLRNEQFF
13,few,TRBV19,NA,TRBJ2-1,TGTGCCAGTAGTATTTTCAAAGGAAATGAGCAGTTCTTC,CASSIFKGNEQFF
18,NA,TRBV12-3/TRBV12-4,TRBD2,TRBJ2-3,TGTGCCAGCAGACGGATAGCGGGAGGTCGTACTAGCACAGATACGCAGTATTTT,CASRRIAGGRTSTDTQYF
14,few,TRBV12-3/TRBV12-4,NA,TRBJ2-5,TGTGCCAGCAGTTTAGCGCCTATTCAAGAGACCCAGTACTTC,CASSLAPIQETQYF
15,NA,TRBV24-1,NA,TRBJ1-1,TGTGCCACCAGTGACCAAACAGGGTTGAGCACTGAAGCTTTCTTT,CATSDQTGLSTEAFF
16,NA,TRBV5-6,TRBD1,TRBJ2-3,TGTGCCAGCAGCTTGGTAGGACAGGGGGAAACAGATACGCAGTATTTT,CASSLVGQGETDTQYF
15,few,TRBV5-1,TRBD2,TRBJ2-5,TGCGCCAGCGGAACCGGGGGGGTGGGCCAAGAGACCCAGTACTTC,CASGTGGVGQETQYF
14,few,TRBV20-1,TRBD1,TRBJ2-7,TGCAGTGCAGAAAAACGGACAGGGAGCTACGAGCAGTACTTC,CSAEKRTGSYEQYF
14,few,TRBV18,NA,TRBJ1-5,TGTGCCAGCTCACCGGGGAGGAACGGTCAGCCCCAGCATTTT,CASSPGRNGQPQHF
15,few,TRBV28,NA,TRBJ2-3,TGTGCCAGCAGTTTTACGGGGGGCCTCACAGATACGCAGTATTTT,CASSFTGGLTDTQYF
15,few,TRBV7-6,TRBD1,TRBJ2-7,TGTGCCAGCAGCTTAGGGGGACAGGGTAACTACGAGCAGTACTTC,CASSLGGQGNYEQYF
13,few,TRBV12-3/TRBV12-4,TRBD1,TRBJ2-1,TGTGCCAGCAGTCCTGACAGGGGGTTTGAGCAGTTCTTC,CASSPDRGFEQFF
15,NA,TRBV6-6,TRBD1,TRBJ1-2,TGTGCCAGCACTCCGGGACAGGGAGTTCTCTATGGCTACACCTTC,CASTPGQGVLYGYTF
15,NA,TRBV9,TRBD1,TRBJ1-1,TGTGCCAGCAGCGCCCGAGGACAGGAGAACACTGAAGCTTTCTTT,CASSARGQENTEAFF
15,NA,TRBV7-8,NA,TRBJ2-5,TGTGCCAGCAGCTTGGCAGGGACTGTTAGAGAGACCCAGTACTTC,CASSLAGTVRETQYF
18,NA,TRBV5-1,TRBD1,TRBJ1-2,TGCGCCAGCAGCTCGAGTCCCGGGACAGGCTCAGGGTACTATGGCTACACCTTC,CASSSSPGTGSGYYGYTF
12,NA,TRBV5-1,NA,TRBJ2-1,TGCGCCAGCAGCTTGGATTCAGGTGAGCAGTTCTTC,CASSLDSGEQFF
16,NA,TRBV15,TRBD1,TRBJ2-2,TGTGCCACCAGCAGAGGGAGGACAGGGCACACCGGGGAGCTGTTTTTT,CATSRGRTGHTGELFF
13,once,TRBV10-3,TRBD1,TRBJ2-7,TGTGCCATCGGTACAGGGGCTCCCTACGAGCAGTACTTC,CAIGTGAPYEQYF
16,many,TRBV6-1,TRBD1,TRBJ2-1,TGTGCCAGCAGTGCCAAACCGGGACAGGGGGGGACTGAGCAGTTCTTC,CASSAKPGQGGTEQFF
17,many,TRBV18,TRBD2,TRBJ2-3,TGTGCCAGCTCACCAGCTCGAAGAGCGGGAGAATCAGATACGCAGTATTTT,CASSPARRAGESDTQYF
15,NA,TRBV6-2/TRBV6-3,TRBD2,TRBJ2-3,TGTGCCAGCAGGCCGGGCGGGAGGGCCCGGGATACGCAGTATTTT,CASRPGGRARDTQYF